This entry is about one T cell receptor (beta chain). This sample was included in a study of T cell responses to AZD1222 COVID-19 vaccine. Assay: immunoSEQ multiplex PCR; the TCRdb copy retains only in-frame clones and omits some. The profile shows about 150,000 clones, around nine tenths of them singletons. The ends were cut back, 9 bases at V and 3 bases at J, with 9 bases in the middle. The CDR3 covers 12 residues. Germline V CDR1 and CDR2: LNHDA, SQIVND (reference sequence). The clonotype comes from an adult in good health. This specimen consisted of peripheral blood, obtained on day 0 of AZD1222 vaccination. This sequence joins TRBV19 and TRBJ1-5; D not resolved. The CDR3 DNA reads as TGTGCCAGGGGAGTTATCAATCAGCCCCAGCATTTT. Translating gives CARGVINQPQHF.